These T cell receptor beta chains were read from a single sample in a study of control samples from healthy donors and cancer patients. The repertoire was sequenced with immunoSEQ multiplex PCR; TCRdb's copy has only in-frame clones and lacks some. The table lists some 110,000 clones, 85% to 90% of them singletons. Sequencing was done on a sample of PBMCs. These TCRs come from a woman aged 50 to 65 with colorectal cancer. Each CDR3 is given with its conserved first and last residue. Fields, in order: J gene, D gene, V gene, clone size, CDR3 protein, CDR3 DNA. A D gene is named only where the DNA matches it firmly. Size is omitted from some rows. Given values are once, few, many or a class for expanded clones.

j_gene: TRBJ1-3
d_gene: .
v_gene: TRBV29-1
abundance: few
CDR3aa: CSVKNSGNTIYF
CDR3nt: TGCAGCGTTAAAAACTCTGGAAACACCATATATTTT

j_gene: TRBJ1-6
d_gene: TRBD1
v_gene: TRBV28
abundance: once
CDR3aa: CASGSGTGTNRNSPLHF
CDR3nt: TGTGCCAGCGGCTCCGGGACAGGGACTAATCGGAATTCACCCCTCCACTTT

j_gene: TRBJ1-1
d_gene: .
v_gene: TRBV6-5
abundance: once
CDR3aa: CASSYSVETEAFF
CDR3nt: TGTGCCAGCAGTTACTCCGTCGAGACTGAAGCTTTCTTT

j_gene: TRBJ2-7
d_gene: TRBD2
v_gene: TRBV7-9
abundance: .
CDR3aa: CASSTTGTSSEQYF
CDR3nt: TGTGCCAGCAGCACGACCGGGACTAGCAGCGAGCAGTACTTC

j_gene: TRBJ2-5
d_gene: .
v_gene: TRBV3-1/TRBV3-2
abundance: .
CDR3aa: CASSQVDETQYF
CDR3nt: TGTGCCAGCAGCCAAGTGGACGAGACCCAGTACTTC

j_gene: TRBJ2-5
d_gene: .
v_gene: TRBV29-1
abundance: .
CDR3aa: CSVELFVIRGTQYF
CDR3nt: TGCAGCGTTGAACTGTTCGTCATACGGGGGACCCAGTACTTC

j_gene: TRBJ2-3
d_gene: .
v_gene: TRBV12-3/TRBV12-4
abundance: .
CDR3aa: CASSLRETDTQYF
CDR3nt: TGTGCCAGCAGTTTACGAGAAACAGATACGCAGTATTTT

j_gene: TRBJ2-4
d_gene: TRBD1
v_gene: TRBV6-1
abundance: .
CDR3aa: CASSEGRQGRTNIQYF
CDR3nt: TGTGCCAGCAGTGAGGGCCGACAGGGGAGGACAAACATTCAGTACTTC

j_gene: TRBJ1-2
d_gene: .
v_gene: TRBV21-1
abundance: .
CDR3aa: CASSPPRALMGTGLYGYTF
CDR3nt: TGTGCCAGCAGCCCACCTCGGGCCTTAATGGGGACAGGTCTATATGGCTACACCTTC

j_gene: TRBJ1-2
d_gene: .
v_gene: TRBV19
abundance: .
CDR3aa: CASSRETDYGYTF
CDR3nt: TGTGCCAGTAGTAGGGAGACAGATTATGGCTACACCTTC

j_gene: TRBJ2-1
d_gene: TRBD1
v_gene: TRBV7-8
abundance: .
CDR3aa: CASSPTGTGNNEQFF
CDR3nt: TGTGCCAGCAGCCCGACCGGGACAGGCAACAATGAGCAGTTCTTC

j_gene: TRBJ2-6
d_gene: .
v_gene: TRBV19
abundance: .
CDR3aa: CASSIVYGTHSGANVLTF
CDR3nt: TGTGCCAGTAGTATTGTTTACGGTACACACTCTGGGGCCAACGTCCTGACTTTC

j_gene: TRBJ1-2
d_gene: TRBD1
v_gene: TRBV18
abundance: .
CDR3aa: CASSDTGEAGYTF
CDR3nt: TGTGCCAGCTCAGATACAGGGGAGGCTGGCTACACCTTC

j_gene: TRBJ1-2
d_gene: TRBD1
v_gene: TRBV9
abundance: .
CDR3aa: CASSPTGQGTGYTF
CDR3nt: TGTGCCAGCAGCCCTACGGGACAGGGGACGGGCTACACCTTC

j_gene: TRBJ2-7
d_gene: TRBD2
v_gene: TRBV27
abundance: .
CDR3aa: CASRGLAGEQYF
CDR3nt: TGTGCCAGCAGGGGACTAGCGGGTGAGCAGTACTTC

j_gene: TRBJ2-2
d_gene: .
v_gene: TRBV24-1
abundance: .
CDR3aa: CATSRQGGTGELFF
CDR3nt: TGTGCCACCAGTCGGCAGGGCGGAACCGGGGAGCTGTTTTTT

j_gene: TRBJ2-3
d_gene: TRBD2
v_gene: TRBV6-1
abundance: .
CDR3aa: CASSEALRGAGGTDTQYF
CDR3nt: TGTGCCAGCAGTGAAGCGCTTCGAGGGGCGGGAGGCACAGATACGCAGTATTTT

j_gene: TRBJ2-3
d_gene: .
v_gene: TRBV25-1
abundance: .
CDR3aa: CASSESSTDTQYF
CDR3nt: TGTGCCAGCAGTGAATCAAGCACAGATACGCAGTATTTT

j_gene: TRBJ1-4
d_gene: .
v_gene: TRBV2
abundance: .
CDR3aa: CASRGLALKNEKLFF
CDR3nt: TGTGCCAGCAGGGGGCTGGCACTGAAAAATGAAAAACTGTTTTTT

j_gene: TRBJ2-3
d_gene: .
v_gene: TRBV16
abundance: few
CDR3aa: CASSQGTDTQYF
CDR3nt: TGTGCCAGCAGCCAGGGTACAGATACGCAGTATTTT

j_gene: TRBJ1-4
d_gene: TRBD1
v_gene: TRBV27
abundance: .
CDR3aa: CASSNSDRSLRKLFF
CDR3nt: TGTGCCAGCTCCAACTCGGACAGGTCCTTGCGGAAACTGTTTTTT

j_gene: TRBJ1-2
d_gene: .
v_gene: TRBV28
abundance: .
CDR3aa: CASRFGGAKRSRGYTF
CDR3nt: TGTGCCAGCAGGTTTGGGGGGGCAAAGAGATCGAGGGGCTACACCTTC

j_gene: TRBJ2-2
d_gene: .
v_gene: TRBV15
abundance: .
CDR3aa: CATSRDQETGELFF
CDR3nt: TGTGCCACCAGCAGAGATCAGGAGACCGGGGAGCTGTTTTTT

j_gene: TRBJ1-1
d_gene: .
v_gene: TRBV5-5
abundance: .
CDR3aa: CASSSSSVWNTEAFF
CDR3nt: TGTGCCAGCAGCTCCTCCAGCGTCTGGAACACTGAAGCTTTCTTT

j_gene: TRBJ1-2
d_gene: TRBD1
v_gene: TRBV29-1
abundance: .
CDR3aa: CSAGQGVDYGYTF
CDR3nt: TGCAGCGCGGGACAGGGGGTTGACTATGGCTACACCTTC

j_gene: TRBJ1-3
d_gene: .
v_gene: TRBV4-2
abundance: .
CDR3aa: CASSGPYSGNTIYF
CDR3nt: TGTGCCAGCAGTGGGCCTTACTCTGGAAACACCATATATTTT

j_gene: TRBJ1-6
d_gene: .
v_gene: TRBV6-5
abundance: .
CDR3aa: CASSRRNSPLHF
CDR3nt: TGTGCCAGCAGTCGTCGTAATTCACCCCTCCACTTT

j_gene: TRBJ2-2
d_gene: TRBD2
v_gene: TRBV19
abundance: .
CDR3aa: CASSISGGPGNTGELFF
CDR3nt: TGTGCCAGTAGTATATCGGGAGGGCCAGGGAACACCGGGGAGCTGTTTTTT

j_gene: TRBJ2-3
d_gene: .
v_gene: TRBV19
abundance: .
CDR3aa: CASSPAGTDTQYF
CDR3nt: TGTGCCAGTAGCCCGGCTGGCACAGATACGCAGTATTTT